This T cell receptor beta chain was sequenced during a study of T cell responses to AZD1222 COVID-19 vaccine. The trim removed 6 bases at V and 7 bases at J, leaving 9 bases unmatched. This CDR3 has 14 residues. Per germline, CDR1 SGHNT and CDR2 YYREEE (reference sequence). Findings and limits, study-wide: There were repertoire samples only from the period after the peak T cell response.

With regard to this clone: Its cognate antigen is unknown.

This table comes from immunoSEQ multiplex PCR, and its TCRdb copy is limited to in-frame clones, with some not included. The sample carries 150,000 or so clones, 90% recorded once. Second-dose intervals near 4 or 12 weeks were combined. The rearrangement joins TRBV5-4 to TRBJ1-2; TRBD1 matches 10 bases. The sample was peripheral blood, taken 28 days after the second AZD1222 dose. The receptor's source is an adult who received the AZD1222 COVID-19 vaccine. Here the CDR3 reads CASTLTTGGSGYTF. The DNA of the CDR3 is TGTGCCAGCACCCTGACGACAGGGGGCTCTGGCTACACCTTC. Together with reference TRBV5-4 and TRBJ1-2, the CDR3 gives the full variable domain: ETGVTQSPTHLIKTRGQQVTLRCSSQSGHNTVSWYQQALGQGPQFIFQYYREEENGRGNFPPRFSGLQFPNYSSELNVNALELDDSALYLCASTLTTGGSGYTFGSGTRLTVV.